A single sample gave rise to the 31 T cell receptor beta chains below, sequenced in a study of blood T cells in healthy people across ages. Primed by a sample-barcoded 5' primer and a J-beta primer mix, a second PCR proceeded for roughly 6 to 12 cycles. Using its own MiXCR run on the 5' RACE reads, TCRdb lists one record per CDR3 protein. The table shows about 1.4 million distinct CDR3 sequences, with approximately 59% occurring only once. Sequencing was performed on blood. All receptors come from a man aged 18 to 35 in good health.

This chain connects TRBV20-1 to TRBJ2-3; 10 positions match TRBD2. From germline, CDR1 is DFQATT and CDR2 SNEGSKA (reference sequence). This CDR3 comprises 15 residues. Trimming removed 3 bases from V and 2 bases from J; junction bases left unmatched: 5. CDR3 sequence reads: CSASGLAAFTDTQYF. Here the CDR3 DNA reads TGCAGTGCTAGTGGACTAGCGGCCTTCACAGATACGCAGTATTTT.

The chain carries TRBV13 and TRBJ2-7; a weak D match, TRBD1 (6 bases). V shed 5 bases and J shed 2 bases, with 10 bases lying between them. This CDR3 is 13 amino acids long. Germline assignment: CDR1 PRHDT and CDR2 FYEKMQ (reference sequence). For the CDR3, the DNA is TGTGCCAGCAGCGGACGGGACACCTACGAGCAGTACTTC. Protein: CASSGRDTYEQYF.

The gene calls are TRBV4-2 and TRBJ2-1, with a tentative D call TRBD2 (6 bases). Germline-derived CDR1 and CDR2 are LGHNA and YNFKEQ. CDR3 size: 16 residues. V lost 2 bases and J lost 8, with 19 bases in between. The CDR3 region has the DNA TGTGCCAGCAGCCAACGCGGGGTGCTCCCTGGAGATGAGCAGTTCTTC. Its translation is CASSQRGVLPGDEQFF.

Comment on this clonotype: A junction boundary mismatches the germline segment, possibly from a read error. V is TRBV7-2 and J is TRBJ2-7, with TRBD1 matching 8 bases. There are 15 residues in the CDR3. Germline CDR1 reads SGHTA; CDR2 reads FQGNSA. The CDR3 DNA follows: TGTGCCGGCAGCGCGTACTTGGGACAGGCCTACGAGCAGTACTTC. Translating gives CAGSAYLGQAYEQYF.

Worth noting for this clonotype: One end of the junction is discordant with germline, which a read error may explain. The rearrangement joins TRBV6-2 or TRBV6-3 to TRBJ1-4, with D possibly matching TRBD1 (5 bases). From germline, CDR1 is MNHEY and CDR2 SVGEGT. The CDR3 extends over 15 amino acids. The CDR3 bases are TGTGCCAGCAACGCAGGGTCTGCAACTAATGAAGAACTGTTTTTT. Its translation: CASNAGSATNEELFF.

CDR3 nucleotides: TGTGCCATCAGTGGCACCGATGGGGGTAAGGTGACCCAGCATTTT. Its protein is CAISGTDGGKVTQHF. V usage is TRBV10-3 and J usage is TRBJ1-5; tentatively, D is TRBD1 (5 bases). With 4 bases removed from V and 11 bases from J, the gap between germline ends came to 21 bases. The germline V gene encodes CDR1 ENHRY and CDR2 SYGVKD. This CDR3 spans 15 amino acids.

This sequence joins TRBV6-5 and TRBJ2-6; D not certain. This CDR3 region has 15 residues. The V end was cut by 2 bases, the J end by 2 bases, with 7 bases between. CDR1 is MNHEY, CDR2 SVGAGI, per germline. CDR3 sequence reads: CASSYSGTGANVLTF. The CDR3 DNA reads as TGTGCCAGCAGTTACAGTGGGACTGGGGCCAACGTCCTGACTTTC.

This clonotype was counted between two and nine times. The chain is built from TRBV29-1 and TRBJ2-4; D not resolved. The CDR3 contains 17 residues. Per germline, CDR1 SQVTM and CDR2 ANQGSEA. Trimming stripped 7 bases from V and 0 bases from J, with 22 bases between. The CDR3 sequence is CSAVGEPVGLAKNIQYF. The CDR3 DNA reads TGCAGCGCTGTCGGAGAACCGGTCGGGCTAGCCAAAAACATTCAGTACTTC.

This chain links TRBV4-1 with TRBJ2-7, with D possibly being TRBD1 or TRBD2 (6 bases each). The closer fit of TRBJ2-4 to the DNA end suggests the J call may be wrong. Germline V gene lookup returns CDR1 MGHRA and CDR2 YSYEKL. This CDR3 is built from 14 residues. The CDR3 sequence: CASSQARGVDIQYF. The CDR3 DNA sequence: TGCGCCAGCAGCCAAGCTAGGGGGGTGGACATTCAGTACTTC.

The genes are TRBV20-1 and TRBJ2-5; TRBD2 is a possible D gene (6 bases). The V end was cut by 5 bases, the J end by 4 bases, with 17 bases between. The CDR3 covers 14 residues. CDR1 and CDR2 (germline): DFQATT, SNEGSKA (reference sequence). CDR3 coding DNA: TGCAGTGCTCCTCAGGAGTGGAGGGGAGAGACCCAGTACTTC. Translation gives CSAPQEWRGETQYF.

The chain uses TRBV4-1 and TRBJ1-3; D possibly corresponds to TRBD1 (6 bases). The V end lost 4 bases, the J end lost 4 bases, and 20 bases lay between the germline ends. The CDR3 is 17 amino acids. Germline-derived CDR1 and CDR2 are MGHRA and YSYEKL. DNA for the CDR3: TGCGCCAGCAGCCGCTTACAGGGAGGATTTGGCGGAAACACCATATATTTT. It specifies CASSRLQGGFGGNTIYF.

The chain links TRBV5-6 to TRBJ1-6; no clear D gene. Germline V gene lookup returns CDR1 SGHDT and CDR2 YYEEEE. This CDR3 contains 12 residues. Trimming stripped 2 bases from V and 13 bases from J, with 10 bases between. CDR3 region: CASSFSALPLHF. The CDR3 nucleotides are TGTGCCAGCAGCTTTAGCGCGCTGCCCCTCCACTTT.

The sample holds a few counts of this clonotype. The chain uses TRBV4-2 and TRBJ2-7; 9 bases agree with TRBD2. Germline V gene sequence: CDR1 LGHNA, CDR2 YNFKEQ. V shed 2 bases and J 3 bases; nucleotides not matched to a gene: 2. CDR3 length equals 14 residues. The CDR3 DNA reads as TGTGCCAGCAGCCAAATGACTAGCGGCTACGAGCAGTACTTC. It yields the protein CASSQMTSGYEQYF.

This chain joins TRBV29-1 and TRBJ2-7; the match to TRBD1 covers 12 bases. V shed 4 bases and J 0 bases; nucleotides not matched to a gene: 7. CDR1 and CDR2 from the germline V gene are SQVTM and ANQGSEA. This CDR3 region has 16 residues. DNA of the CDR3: TGCAGCGTTGGGGACAGGGGGCTAGGAGGCTCCTACGAGCAGTACTTC. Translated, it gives CSVGDRGLGGSYEQYF.

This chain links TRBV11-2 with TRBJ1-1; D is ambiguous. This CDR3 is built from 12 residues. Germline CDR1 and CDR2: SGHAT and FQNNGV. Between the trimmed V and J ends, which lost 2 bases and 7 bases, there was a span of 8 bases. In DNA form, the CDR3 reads TGTGCCAGCAGCTTATTCCGAAATGAAGCTTTCTTT. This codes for CASSLFRNEAFF.

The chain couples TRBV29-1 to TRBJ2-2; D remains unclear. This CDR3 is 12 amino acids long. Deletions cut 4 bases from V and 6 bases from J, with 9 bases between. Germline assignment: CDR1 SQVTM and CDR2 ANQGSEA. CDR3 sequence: CSVVMVAGELFF. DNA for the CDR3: TGCAGCGTTGTCATGGTGGCCGGGGAGCTGTTTTTT.

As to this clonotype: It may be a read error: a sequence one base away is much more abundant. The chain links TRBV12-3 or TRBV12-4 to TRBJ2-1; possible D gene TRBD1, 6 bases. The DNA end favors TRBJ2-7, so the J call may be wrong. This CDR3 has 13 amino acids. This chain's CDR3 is CASSSRQAYEQYF. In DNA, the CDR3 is TGTGCCAGCAGTTCGCGACAGGCCTACGAGCAGTACTTC.

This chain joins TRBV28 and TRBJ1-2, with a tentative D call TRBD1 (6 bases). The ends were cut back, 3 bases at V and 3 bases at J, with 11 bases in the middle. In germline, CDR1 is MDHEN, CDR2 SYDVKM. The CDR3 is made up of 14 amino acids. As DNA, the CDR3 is TGTGCCAGCAGTTTGGCAGGGGCGGACTATGGCTACACCTTC. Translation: CASSLAGADYGYTF.

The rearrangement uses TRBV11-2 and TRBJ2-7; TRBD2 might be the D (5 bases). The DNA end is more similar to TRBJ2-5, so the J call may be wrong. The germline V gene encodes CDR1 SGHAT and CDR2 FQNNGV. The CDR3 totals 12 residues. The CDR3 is CASSPRRVTQYF. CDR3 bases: TGTGCCAGCAGCCCGCGGCGGGTGACCCAGTACTTC.

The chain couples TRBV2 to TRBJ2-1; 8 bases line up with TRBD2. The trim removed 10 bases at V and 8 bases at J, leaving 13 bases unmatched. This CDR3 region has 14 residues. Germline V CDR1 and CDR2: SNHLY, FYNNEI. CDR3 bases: TGTGCCACCATACTAGAGCGGGGGAGGGATGAGCAGTTCTTC. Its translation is CATILERGRDEQFF.

The CDR3 is CSAPPTAGSYEQYF. Here the CDR3 DNA reads TGCAGTGCTCCTCCCACCGCCGGGTCCTACGAGCAGTACTTC. The gene calls are TRBV20-1 and TRBJ2-5, with D hard to call. The DNA end favors TRBJ2-7, so the J call may be wrong. The germline V gene has CDR1 DFQATT and CDR2 SNEGSKA (reference sequence). The CDR3 covers 14 residues.

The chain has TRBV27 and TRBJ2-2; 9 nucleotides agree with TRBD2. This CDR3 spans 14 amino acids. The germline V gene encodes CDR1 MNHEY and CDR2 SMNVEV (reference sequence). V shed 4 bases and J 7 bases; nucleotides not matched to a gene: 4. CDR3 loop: CASSSGLALGELFF. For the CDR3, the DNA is TGTGCCAGCAGTTCGGGACTAGCACTCGGGGAGCTGTTTTTT.

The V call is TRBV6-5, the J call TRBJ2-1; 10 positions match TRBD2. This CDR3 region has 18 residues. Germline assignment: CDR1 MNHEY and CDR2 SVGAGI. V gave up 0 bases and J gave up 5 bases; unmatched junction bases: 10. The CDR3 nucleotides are TGTGCCAGCAGTTACTCGACCCCTCCAGCGGGAGGGAACAATGAGCAGTTCTTC. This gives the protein CASSYSTPPAGGNNEQFF.

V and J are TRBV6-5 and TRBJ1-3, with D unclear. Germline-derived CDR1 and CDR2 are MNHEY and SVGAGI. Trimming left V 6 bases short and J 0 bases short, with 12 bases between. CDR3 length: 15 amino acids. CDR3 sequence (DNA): TGTGCCAGCAGGCGACTGGCCCACTCTGGAAACACCATATATTTT. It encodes CASRRLAHSGNTIYF.

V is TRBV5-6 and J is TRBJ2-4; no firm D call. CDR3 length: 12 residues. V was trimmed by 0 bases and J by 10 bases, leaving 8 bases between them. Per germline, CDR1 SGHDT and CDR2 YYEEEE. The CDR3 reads CASSLGGTIQYF. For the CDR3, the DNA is TGTGCCAGCAGCTTGGGGGGTACTATTCAGTACTTC.

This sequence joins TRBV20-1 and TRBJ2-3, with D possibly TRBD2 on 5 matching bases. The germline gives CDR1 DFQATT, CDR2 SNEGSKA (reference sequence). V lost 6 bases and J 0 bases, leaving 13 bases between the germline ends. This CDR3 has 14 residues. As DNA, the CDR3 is TGCAGTGCCCTTCGGGGTCTTAGCACAGATACGCAGTATTTT. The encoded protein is CSALRGLSTDTQYF.

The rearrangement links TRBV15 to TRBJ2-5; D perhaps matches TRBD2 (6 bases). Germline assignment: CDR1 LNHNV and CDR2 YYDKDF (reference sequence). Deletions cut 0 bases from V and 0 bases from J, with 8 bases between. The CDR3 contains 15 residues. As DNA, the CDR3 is TGTGCCACCAGCAGAGATGGGGGGTACCAAGAGACCCAGTACTTC. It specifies CATSRDGGYQETQYF.

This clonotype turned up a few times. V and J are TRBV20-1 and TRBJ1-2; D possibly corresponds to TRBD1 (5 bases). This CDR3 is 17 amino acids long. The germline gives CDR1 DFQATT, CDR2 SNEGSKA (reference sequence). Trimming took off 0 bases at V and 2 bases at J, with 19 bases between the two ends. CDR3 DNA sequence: TGCAGTGCTAGAGACCAAAATCCCGGGACTAACAACTATGGCTACACCTTC. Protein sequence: CSARDQNPGTNNYGYTF.

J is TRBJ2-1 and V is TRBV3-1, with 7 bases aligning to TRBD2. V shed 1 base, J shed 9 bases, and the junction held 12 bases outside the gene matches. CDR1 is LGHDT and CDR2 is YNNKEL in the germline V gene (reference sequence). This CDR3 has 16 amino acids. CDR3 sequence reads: CASSQVLASGMGEQFF. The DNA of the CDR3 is TGTGCCAGCAGCCAAGTTTTGGCTAGCGGAATGGGTGAGCAGTTCTTC.

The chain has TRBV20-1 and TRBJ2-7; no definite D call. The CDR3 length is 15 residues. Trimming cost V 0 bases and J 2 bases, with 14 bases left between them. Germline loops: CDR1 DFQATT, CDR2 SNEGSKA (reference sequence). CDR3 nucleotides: TGCAGTGCTAGAGATGCGCCTCGTACCCCCTACGAGCAGTACTTC. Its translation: CSARDAPRTPYEQYF.

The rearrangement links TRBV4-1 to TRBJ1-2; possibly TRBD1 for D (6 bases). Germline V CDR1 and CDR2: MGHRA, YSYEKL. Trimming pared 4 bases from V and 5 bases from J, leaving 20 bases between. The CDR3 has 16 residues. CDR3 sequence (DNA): TGCGCCAGCAGCCTGATAGAAGGACAGAGGGGGTATGGCTACACCTTC. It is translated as CASSLIEGQRGYGYTF.